The 18 T cell receptor beta chains below were found in one sample sequenced in a study of blood T cell repertoires in COVID-19. Assay used: immunoSEQ multiplex PCR; TCRdb lists only in-frame clones, some missing. The table has about 170,000 clones, over 80% seen once. The sequenced material came from peripheral blood. These receptors were collected from a man younger than 45 with COVID-19, enrolled during active disease.

The chain recombines TRBV6-1 with TRBJ2-7; the match to TRBD2 covers 8 bases. Unmatched junction bases numbered 8, after V lost 1 base and J lost 0 bases. Germline loops: CDR1 MNHNS, CDR2 SASEGT. This CDR3 contains 17 residues. The CDR3 coding sequence is TGTGCCAGCAGTGAAGAGTGGTGGCTAGCGGGCTCCTACGAGCAGTACTTC. Its protein product is CASSEEWWLAGSYEQYF.

The CDR3, as DNA: TGCGCCAGCAGCCGCAGCGGGACACCGAACTATGGCTACACCTTC. Translated: CASSRSGTPNYGYTF. The chain combines TRBV5-1 with TRBJ1-2, with D tentatively TRBD1 (6 bases). The CDR3 spans 15 residues. CDR1 is SGHRS and CDR2 is YFSETQ in the germline V gene. V gave up 4 bases and J gave up 2 bases, with 15 bases separating them.

The J gene is TRBJ2-5, the V gene TRBV5-1; tentative D call: TRBD2 (6 bases). Germline V gene lookup returns CDR1 SGHRS and CDR2 YFSETQ. With 4 bases removed from V and 5 bases from J, the gap between germline ends came to 18 bases. The CDR3 loop spans 15 amino acids. CDR3 bases: TGCGCCAGCAGCCGAACGCCGGGGGTTGAGGAGACCCAGTACTTC. It is translated as CASSRTPGVEETQYF.

The V call is TRBV7-8, the J call TRBJ1-1; 7 positions match TRBD1. With 5 bases clipped from V and 0 bases from J, the junction kept 12 bases outside the gene matches. This CDR3 has 17 residues. Germline V gene sequence: CDR1 SGHVS, CDR2 FQNEAQ. The CDR3 sequence is CASSPFRDSLMNTEAFF. The CDR3 DNA follows: TGTGCCAGCAGCCCTTTCCGGGACAGCCTAATGAACACTGAAGCTTTCTTT.

The chain employs TRBV19 and TRBJ1-3, with 7 bases fitting TRBD1. CDR1 LNHDA and CDR2 SQIVND come from the germline V gene (reference sequence). CDR3 length equals 18 residues. Trimming cost V 2 bases and J 0 bases; bases outside gene matches: 10. The DNA of the CDR3 is TGTGCCAGTAGTATATTAGGACAGGTTCCTTCCTCTGGAAACACCATATATTTT. Encoded protein: CASSILGQVPSSGNTIYF. The variable domain in full, with the rest retrieved from reference TRBV19 and TRBJ1-3, is DGGITQSPKYLFRKEGQNVTLSCEQNLNHDAMYWYRQDPGQGLRLIYYSQIVNDFQKGDIAEGYSVSREKKESFPLTVTSAQKNPTAFYLCASSILGQVPSSGNTIYFGEGSWLTVV.

The J gene is TRBJ2-1, the V gene TRBV4-2; 8 bases agree with TRBD2. V shed 1 base, J shed 4 bases, and the junction held 9 bases outside the gene matches. CDR1 and CDR2 (germline): LGHNA, YNFKEQ. This CDR3 is 17 amino acids long. The CDR3 region is CASSQGSRAGAYNEQFF. CDR3 nucleotides: TGTGCCAGCAGCCAAGGAAGTCGAGCGGGGGCTTACAATGAGCAGTTCTTC.

This clone appeared a single time. The chain employs TRBV7-9 and TRBJ2-2; weak D call: TRBD2 (6 bases). V was clipped by 5 bases and J by 9 bases, with 16 bases between them. The germline V gene has CDR1 SEHNR and CDR2 FQNEAQ (reference sequence). The CDR3 has 14 residues. The CDR3, as DNA: TGTGCCAGCAGCGCCTCCGGACTACCCCGGGAGCTGTTTTTT. Residues: CASSASGLPRELFF.

The rearrangement uses TRBV7-2 and TRBJ2-7, with 8 bases aligning to TRBD1. This CDR3 is built from 13 residues. V shed 5 bases and J 5 bases; nucleotides not matched to a gene: 5. Germline V lookup: CDR1 SGHTA, CDR2 FQGNSA. In DNA, the CDR3 is TGTGCCAGCAGCCCAAGGACAGGGAACGAGCAGTACTTC. This sequence encodes CASSPRTGNEQYF.

The chain joins TRBV3-1 (or the pseudogene TRBV3-2) to TRBJ2-1; 13 nucleotides line up with TRBD2. Germline lookup yields CDR1 LGHDT and CDR2 YNNKEL (reference sequence). Trimming took 6 bases from V and 1 from J; bases not matched to a gene: 9. The CDR3 is made up of 18 amino acids. The CDR3 is CASSSGTSGTSSYNEQFF. The DNA of the CDR3 is TGTGCCAGCAGTTCCGGGACTAGCGGGACATCATCCTACAATGAGCAGTTCTTC.

The rearrangement joins TRBV7-2 to TRBJ1-5; D may be TRBD1 (5 bases). This CDR3 is built from 15 residues. The germline gives CDR1 SGHTA, CDR2 FQGNSA. V gave up 4 bases and J gave up 3 bases, with 13 bases separating them. CDR3 DNA sequence: TGTGCCAGCAGCTCTCCGAGACAGAACAATCAGCCCCAGCATTTT. Its translation: CASSSPRQNNQPQHF.

The genes are TRBV7-2 and TRBJ1-2; 7 bases are shared with TRBD1. The V gene's germline CDR1 is SGHTA and CDR2 FQGNSA. J lost 8 bases, V lost 4 bases, and 7 bases had no gene match. The CDR3 loop spans 13 amino acids. CDR3 region: CASSSRTGGGYTF. CDR3 DNA: TGTGCCAGCAGCTCCAGGACAGGCGGGGGCTACACCTTC.

The V gene is TRBV5-5, the J gene TRBJ1-2, with D possibly matching TRBD1 (5 bases). CDR1 and CDR2 (germline): SGHKS, YYEKEE (reference sequence). CDR3 length: 13 residues. V was trimmed by 2 bases and J by 5 bases, leaving 10 bases between them. CDR3 DNA sequence: TGTGCCAGCAGCTTTCTCAGGGATTATGGCTACACCTTC. Amino acid sequence: CASSFLRDYGYTF.

This rearrangement joins TRBV6-5 to TRBJ2-7, with 10 positions matching TRBD1. Germline CDR1 is MNHEY and CDR2 is SVGAGI. The CDR3 is made up of 14 amino acids. J lost 2 bases, V lost 2 bases, and 0 bases had no gene match. In nucleotides, the CDR3 is TGTGCCAGCAGTTACGGGACAGGGGCCTACGAGCAGTACTTC. It is translated as CASSYGTGAYEQYF.

A single count supports this clone. The chain uses TRBV18 and TRBJ1-2; 8 positions match TRBD1. The CDR3 runs to 16 residues. Germline V lookup: CDR1 KGHSH, CDR2 LQKENI. V was pared by 6 bases and J by 5 bases, with 14 bases of the junction left unmatched. The CDR3 sequence is CASSLERTGIQYGYTF. The CDR3 DNA reads as TGTGCCAGCTCCCTAGAGAGGACAGGGATCCAGTATGGCTACACCTTC.

J is TRBJ2-5 and V is TRBV30; D is ambiguous. The length of the CDR3 is 14 residues. Germline CDR1 reads GTSNPN; CDR2 reads SVGIG (reference sequence). The V gene lost 0 bases and the J gene lost 1 base, with 9 bases spanning the gap. CDR3 residues: CAWSVLSTQETQYF. In DNA form, the CDR3 reads TGTGCCTGGAGTGTACTGTCTACCCAAGAGACCCAGTACTTC.

The chain has TRBV24-1 and TRBJ2-3; 8 nucleotides line up with TRBD2. CDR3 size: 15 residues. Trimming cost V 7 bases and J 5 bases; bases outside gene matches: 10. CDR1 and CDR2 (germline): KGHDR, SFDVKD. CDR3 sequence reads: CATRNDGGARDTQYF. CDR3 coding DNA: TGTGCCACCAGAAATGACGGGGGGGCCAGAGATACGCAGTATTTT.

This clone was seen once. The chain has TRBV19 and TRBJ2-7; 8 positions match TRBD1. V was clipped by 2 bases and J by 4 bases; unmatched bases: 13. CDR1 is LNHDA, CDR2 SQIVND, per germline (reference sequence). The CDR3 length is 17 residues. The CDR3 sequence: CASSIIPSGQGWYEQYF. Here the CDR3 DNA reads TGTGCCAGTAGTATAATCCCGTCCGGACAGGGTTGGTACGAGCAGTACTTC.

V and J are TRBV5-1 and TRBJ2-2, with 10 bases lining up with TRBD1. The CDR3 runs 18 residues. Germline CDR1 SGHRS, CDR2 YFSETQ. Unmatched junction bases numbered 15, after V lost 4 bases and J lost 6 bases. DNA of the CDR3: TGCGCCAGCAGCCTAAGAACTTTAGGGACAGGGGAGGCCGGGGAGCTGTTTTTT. This encodes CASSLRTLGTGEAGELFF.